This TCR beta chain derives from a study of control samples from healthy donors and cancer patients. TCRdb's copy holds only in-frame clones and misses some; the assay was immunoSEQ multiplex PCR. The sample gives some 150,000 clones, 75% to 95% of which show up once; approximately 3.2% is in the top ten. This CDR3 spans 15 amino acids. Germline loops: CDR1 MNHEY, CDR2 SMNVEV (reference sequence). The V gene end was trimmed by 5 bases and the J gene end by 5 bases; junction bases not matched to a gene: 5. The specimen sequenced was blood. The rearrangement joins TRBV27 to TRBJ2-2; TRBD2 matches at 10 bases. This TCR derives from a young man in good health. The CDR3 DNA follows: TGTGCCAGCAGTATTCTAGCGGGGGCGACCGGGGAGCTGTTTTTT. This translates into CASSILAGATGELFF.